These 23 T cell receptor beta chains originate from one sample sequenced in a study of cytomegalovirus exposure and HLA in healthy donors. Primers for the PCR totalled 60 Vbeta and 13 Jbeta. Libraries were prepared by immunoSEQ multiplex PCR; TCRdb keeps only in-frame clonotypes and omits some of them. Seen here are over 150,000 clones, about four fifths observed once, and the top ten hold 2.8%. Sequenced material: PBMCs. Receptor source: a man aged 18 to 30 in good health and CMV-seronegative.

This sequence joins TRBV4-2 and TRBJ2-5, with TRBD2 identical over 10 bases. The V gene's germline CDR1 is LGHNA and CDR2 YNFKEQ. This CDR3 region has 17 residues. Germline trimming cut 1 base from V and 1 base from J; bases unmatched to any gene: 6. The CDR3, as DNA: TGTGCCAGCAGCCAAGGTGGGGCTAGCGGGGGCCAAGAGACCCAGTACTTC. This translates into CASSQGGASGGQETQYF.

The J gene is TRBJ1-1, the V gene TRBV20-1; no firm D call. CDR3 size: 9 residues. V was shortened by 7 bases and J by 6 bases, with 6 bases between the two germline ends. Germline V gene data show CDR1 as DFQATT and CDR2 as SNEGSKA (reference sequence). CDR3 sequence reads: CSVAPEAFF. DNA for the CDR3: TGCAGTGTGGCTCCTGAAGCTTTCTTT.

The rearrangement uses TRBV27 and TRBJ2-7; TRBD1 aligns across 9 bases. CDR3 length: 15 residues. Germline CDR1 is MNHEY and CDR2 is SMNVEV (reference sequence). V gave up 3 bases and J gave up 1 base; unmatched junction bases: 4. The CDR3 spells CASSFGDRASYEQYF. DNA for the CDR3: TGTGCCAGCAGTTTCGGGGACAGGGCTTCCTACGAGCAGTACTTC.

The chain combines TRBV27 with TRBJ2-1; the match to TRBD2 covers 8 bases. Germline V CDR1 and CDR2: MNHEY, SMNVEV (reference sequence). The CDR3 runs to 14 residues. With V trimmed by 2 bases and J by 7 bases, 4 bases remained unmatched. CDR3 residues: CASSLRGGQNEQFF. The DNA for the CDR3 is TGTGCCAGCAGTTTACGGGGGGGCCAAAATGAGCAGTTCTTC.

V is TRBV2 and J is TRBJ2-7; D remains unclear. Trimming cost V 5 bases and J 2 bases, with 4 bases left between them. The CDR3 is 11 residues long. Germline V gene data show CDR1 as SNHLY and CDR2 as FYNNEI. In nucleotides, the CDR3 is TGTGCCAGCAGTCTTACCTACGAGCAGTACTTC. Its protein is CASSLTYEQYF.

This rearrangement joins TRBV2 to TRBJ2-7, with 8 bases that match TRBD1. Germline V CDR1 and CDR2: SNHLY, FYNNEI. With 8 bases clipped from V and 2 bases from J, the junction kept 5 bases outside the gene matches. The CDR3 is 13 residues long. CDR3 in DNA: TGTGCCAGCCTAGACAGGGGTACCTACGAGCAGTACGTC. This sequence encodes CASLDRGTYEQYV.

V is TRBV19 and J is TRBJ1-1; no clear D. Trimming stripped 5 bases from V and 1 base from J, with 11 bases between. The CDR3 has 14 residues. Per the germline V gene, CDR1 is LNHDA and CDR2 is SQIVND (reference sequence). CDR3 amino acids: CASSPLGPNTEAFF. CDR3 sequence (DNA): TGTGCCAGTAGTCCACTGGGCCCGAACACTGAAGCTTTCTTT.

The chain links TRBV6-5 to TRBJ2-2; 12 bases are a match to TRBD1. Germline V gives CDR1 MNHEY, CDR2 SVGAGI. The length of the CDR3 is 15 residues. Trimming cost V 4 bases and J 8 bases; bases outside gene matches: 5. CDR3 sequence reads: CASSFGTGGLGELFF. DNA for the CDR3: TGTGCCAGCAGTTTTGGGACAGGGGGCTTAGGGGAGCTGTTTTTT.

Written as DNA, the CDR3 is TGTGCCAGCAGCTCGACGGGGGAACGCGAGACCCAGTACTTC. Its translation is CASSSTGERETQYF. The chain carries TRBV11-2 and TRBJ2-5; D is possibly TRBD2 (6 bases). The V and J ends lost 4 bases and 5 bases respectively, with 14 bases between them. CDR3 size: 14 residues. Germline assignment: CDR1 SGHAT and CDR2 FQNNGV.

This chain joins TRBV5-1 and TRBJ2-5; the match to TRBD2 covers 11 bases. The CDR3 totals 15 residues. V trimming: 3 bases; J trimming: 4 bases; junction bases outside the gene matches: 5. Germline V gene data show CDR1 as SGHRS and CDR2 as YFSETQ. Here the CDR3 DNA reads TGCGCCAGCAGCTCAATGCTAGCGGGGGGAGAGACCCAGTACTTC. This gives the protein CASSSMLAGGETQYF.

This chain connects TRBV6-1 to TRBJ2-7; a weak D match, TRBD2 (6 bases). Germline V gene lookup returns CDR1 MNHNS and CDR2 SASEGT. This CDR3 is 12 amino acids long. V lost 6 bases to trimming and J lost 3 bases, with 9 bases between them. The CDR3 loop reads CASRGGVYEQYV. DNA of the CDR3: TGTGCCAGCAGGGGGGGTGTCTACGAGCAGTACGTC.

This clone was recorded only once. At the DNA level, this CDR3 is encoded by other sequences in the same sample as well. The chain employs TRBV11-2 and TRBJ1-1; tentatively, D is TRBD1 (5 bases). Germline V gene lookup returns CDR1 SGHAT and CDR2 FQNNGV. Trimming took 1 base from V and 5 from J, leaving 8 bases between them. This CDR3 is built from 13 residues. Here the CDR3 DNA reads TGTGCCAGCAGCTTAGTTGGGGGGACTGAAGCTTTCTTT. It is translated as CASSLVGGTEAFF.

This sequence joins TRBV7-9 and TRBJ1-2, with a possible D match to TRBD1 (6 bases). This CDR3 contains 13 residues. Germline CDR1 and CDR2: SEHNR and FQNEAQ (reference sequence). The V end was cut by 5 bases, the J end by 7 bases, with 14 bases between. The CDR3 loop reads CASSQDSPLGYTF. In DNA, the CDR3 is TGTGCCAGCAGCCAGGACAGTCCCCTTGGCTACACCTTC.

The rearrangement uses TRBV19 and TRBJ2-1, with D perhaps matching TRBD2 (6 bases). Germline CDR1 and CDR2: LNHDA and SQIVND (reference sequence). V lost 4 bases and J 6 bases, leaving 13 bases between the germline ends. The CDR3 totals 14 residues. The CDR3: CASSRGEAANEQFF. CDR3 sequence (DNA): TGTGCCAGTAGTAGGGGGGAAGCGGCCAATGAGCAGTTCTTC.

The chain employs TRBV7-8 and TRBJ2-7; unclear D gene. This CDR3 contains 13 residues. The germline gives CDR1 SGHVS, CDR2 FQNEAQ. The ends were cut back, 1 base at V and 3 bases at J, with 7 bases in the middle. The CDR3 here is CASSLGQFYEQYV. CDR3 coding DNA: TGTGCCAGCAGCTTAGGACAATTCTACGAGCAGTACGTC.

In this sample, this clone turned up once. The V gene is TRBV7-9, the J gene TRBJ1-1; tentatively, D is TRBD1 (5 bases). Germline CDR1 SEHNR, CDR2 FQNEAQ (reference sequence). The CDR3 extends over 14 amino acids. The V end was cut by 3 bases, the J end by 3 bases, with 11 bases between. The CDR3 region is CASSFWGGDTEAFF. For the CDR3, the DNA is TGTGCCAGCAGCTTTTGGGGGGGGGACACTGAAGCTTTCTTT.

The genes are TRBV2 and TRBJ2-1; the D gene is possibly TRBD1 (6 bases). The germline V gene has CDR1 SNHLY and CDR2 FYNNEI. Trimming stripped 3 bases from V and 8 bases from J, with 11 bases between. CDR3 length: 13 residues. The CDR3 sequence is CASSDRGIDEQFF. The CDR3 coding sequence is TGTGCCAGCAGTGACAGGGGAATAGATGAGCAGTTCTTC.

The CDR3 DNA reads as TGCGCCAGCAGCCCGACAGGCTCCTACGAGCAGTACGTC. It specifies CASSPTGSYEQYV. The chain links TRBV5-1 to TRBJ2-7; possibly TRBD1 for D (6 bases). The CDR3 is 13 residues long. CDR1 and CDR2 from the germline V gene are SGHRS and YFSETQ. Trimming left V 4 bases short and J 0 bases short, with 8 bases between.

The CDR3 DNA is TGTGCCAGCTCACCCCGACAGGGCGGGAACACTGAAGCTTTCTTT. As protein: CASSPRQGGNTEAFF. This chain connects TRBV18 to TRBJ1-1; 7 nucleotides match TRBD1. The CDR3 contains 15 residues. V dropped 3 bases and J dropped 1; count of bases not matched to a gene: 5. Germline-derived CDR1 and CDR2 are KGHSH and LQKENI.

This chain joins TRBV4-1 and TRBJ1-1; D is unclear. There are 15 residues in the CDR3. Looked up from germline, CDR1 is MGHRA and CDR2 is YSYEKL. Trimming took off 4 bases at V and 7 bases at J, with 19 bases between the two ends. CDR3: CASSLIAGEAIEAFF. The CDR3 nucleotides are TGCGCCAGCAGCCTCATTGCCGGGGAAGCGATTGAAGCTTTCTTT.

The genes are TRBV7-2 and TRBJ2-1, with TRBD2 identical over 7 bases. The germline CDR1 and CDR2 sequences are SGHTA and FQGNSA. The CDR3 runs 15 residues. With V trimmed by 1 base and J by 4 bases, 4 bases remained unmatched. The CDR3 sequence is CASSLGLAFYNEQFF. DNA for the CDR3: TGTGCCAGCAGCTTAGGACTAGCATTTTACAATGAGCAGTTCTTC.

This chain connects TRBV7-9 to TRBJ1-1, with 9 bases lining up with TRBD1. The germline V gene has CDR1 SEHNR and CDR2 FQNEAQ (reference sequence). V lost 0 bases to trimming and J lost 0 bases; unmatched junction nucleotides: 2. The length of the CDR3 is 16 residues. In nucleotides, the CDR3 is TGTGCCAGCAGCTTAGCCGGGACAGGGTTGAACACTGAAGCTTTCTTT. As protein: CASSLAGTGLNTEAFF.

V usage is TRBV2 and J usage is TRBJ1-6, with 7 nucleotides matching TRBD1. CDR3 size: 15 residues. CDR1 and CDR2 from the germline V gene are SNHLY and FYNNEI. The V and J ends lost 4 bases and 1 base, in that order; junction bases with no gene match: 1. The CDR3 DNA sequence: TGTGCCAGCAGTGGGACAGGATCCTATAATTCACCCCTCCACTTT. This gives the protein CASSGTGSYNSPLHF.